Here is one T cell receptor (beta chain) with its context. Its recognized antigen is unknown. No per-base quality is available; no much larger clone lies one base away. Every donor in the study was a healthy Caucasian. Three pairs of female monozygotic twins, all aged about 18 to 29 years, made up the twin cohort. The RNA used for TCR libraries was isolated from peripheral blood mononuclear cells. Its CDR3 holds 15 amino acids, cysteine through phenylalanine. The entry retains the CDR3 DNA only, 45 bases that are in frame from base 1. Looking up the germline V gene yields CDR1 SGHTA and CDR2 FQGNSA. The junction shows trimming of 4 bases on V and 4 bases on J, plus 14 bases between the germline ends. The data belong to a study of identical twins (dated by TCRdb to 2015 to 2016). About the full investigation: TCR alpha and beta repertoires from monozygotic twins, unrelated adults of various ages and cord blood were deep-sequenced to test whether fetal clonotypes persist. Replicate twin experiments were performed at different times using different library preparation protocols to rule out contamination. What the research found in general, with its limitations: Compared with coincidental sharing between unrelated individuals, out-of-frame TCR alpha sequences shared between twins had an excess of sequences with low generation probability. In monozygotic twins, out-of-frame TCR alpha sharing was systematically underestimated by recombination models, although the models agreed with sharing between unrelated individuals. Fewer insertions were carried by abundant cord blood beta clonotypes, a similar but weaker trend appeared in young adult naive repertoires, and no such trend appeared in memory repertoires. Excess twin sharing in beta out-of-frame sequences was weaker because fewer shared sequences lowered the signal-to-noise ratio. Because the same donors could not be followed over many years, the conclusions depended on cross-sectional statistical analysis. Zero-insertion analyses could be partly confounded by invariant T cells such as MAIT and iNKT, though diverse VJ usage argued against such confounding for most clonotypes.

Preparation of the library involved 5' RACE. Sequencing used an Illumina HiSeq 2000. Template switching introduced a universal primer binding site; the final cDNA contained a unique molecular identifier, enabling accurate counting of TCR cDNA molecules. Specific primers in the conserved constant-segment region were used to synthesize first-strand cDNA for the TCR alpha and beta chains. To control for contamination, every cDNA library carried two barcodes: a SMART-Mk sample barcode plus Illumina barcodes. TruSeq adapter sequences, together with Illumina sample barcodes, were added in two successive PCR steps. The TCR alpha and beta cDNA libraries were sequenced on the Illumina HiSeq platform using custom primers. Per the source publication's procedure: MiGEC was used to process raw reads and extract unique molecular identifiers, and MiXCR was used to find CDR3 positions. Recombination models were inferred per individual with the repgenHMM and IGoR tools using an EM algorithm. Shared clonotype analysis was performed with the tcR package in R, normalizing sharing by the product of cloneset sizes. To study raw recombination without the effects of thymic and clonal selection, out-of-frame nonproductive sequences were analyzed. TCRdb itself trimmed the public reads at Q25 with fastp, ran MiXCR and retained productive beta chains. CDR3 protein duplicates are merged, each entry listing the most common genes and DNA. V and J calls and clone size were set by TCRdb, not the authors. In this sample the table shows hundreds of thousands of distinct CDR3 sequences, 21% of which occur a single time. About 4.3% of the sample rests with the top ten.

This same sample was also taken into another study, of T cells expressing NK-cell markers. As the second publication notes: In sorted CD3+CD56+NKG2C+, CD3+CD56+NKG2C- and CD3+CD56-NKG2C+ T-cell subsets from eight donors, TCR beta-chain repertoires were profiled. Of the eight sequenced donors, seven were found to be HCMV-seropositive and one was found to be HCMV-seronegative. To restrict sorting to alphabetaTCR-expressing T cells, an anti-gammadeltaTCR antibody was added in several experiments. In a handful of donors, the dominant CD3+CD56+NKG2C+ clonotypes were among the top 10 CD8+ clonotypes and accounted for roughly 1.0-8% of CD8+ T cells. Those dominant clonotypes were again the most abundant among CD3+CD56-NKG2C+ cells in several donors, at about 25-60.1%. Whether the expanded NKG2C-expressing T cell clones were specific for HCMV antigens remained unclear. The study sequenced eight donors, all healthy volunteers chosen at random: three men and five women. A commercial ELISA kit detecting HCMV-specific IgG in serum was used to determine HCMV serostatus. For over five donors, unsorted PBMC were also used to sequence bulk peripheral blood T-cell repertoires. MIGEC was used to demultiplex reads and group the reads by UMI, and MiTCR was used to assemble and quantify clonotypes. To exclude erroneous sequences, any TCR cDNA sequence not supported by at least two reads was discarded. The tcR package was used for downstream repertoire analysis, with clonotypes matched between fractions based on CDR3 nucleotide sequence plus V segment. Antigen specificity was annotated against VDJdb with VDJmatch, allowing one amino acid substitution in CDR3.

The source of this sequence is a woman between 18 and 29 years old in good health. The sample taken for sequencing was PBMCs. The V and J segments used are TRBV7-2 and TRBJ2-1; the D gene is perhaps TRBD1, on 5 matching bases. Here the CDR3 is given as CASSSVGVRYNEQFF. Here is the DNA: TGTGCCAGCAGCTCCGTAGGGGTTCGATACAATGAGCAGTTCTTC. With the rest looked up from the reference TRBV7-2 and TRBJ2-1 genes rather than sequenced, the full variable domain is GAGVSQSPSNKVTEKGKDVELRCDPISGHTALYWYRQSLGQGLEFLIYFQGNSAPDKSGLPSDRFSAERTGGSVSTLTIQRTQQEDSAVYLCASSSVGVRYNEQFFGPGTRLTVL.